This T cell receptor beta chain came from a study of cytomegalovirus exposure and HLA in healthy donors. Background on the study: In a later analysis, the 110 or so validation repertoires were reported to have used the same platform as the 600 to 800 first-cohort repertoires. Study-wide results and limits: It was 150 to 200 TCR beta chains that were listed as cytomegalovirus-associated. Reported results showed that the classifier diagnosed cytomegalovirus status with high specificity and sensitivity.

Remarks on this clone: As yet, its antigen is unknown.

Libraries were prepared by immunoSEQ multiplex PCR; TCRdb keeps only in-frame clonotypes and omits some of them. The sample has roughly 98,000 clones, roughly 87% seen once. The CDR3 runs to 12 residues. Germline values: CDR1 LNHDA, CDR2 SQIVND (reference sequence). V lost 1 base and J lost 7, with 8 bases in between. The donors were part of the validation cohort, which consisted of approximately 110 subjects and was separate from the first cohort of around 620 subjects. The sequenced sample consisted of PBMCs. V is TRBV19 and J is TRBJ2-7; no clear D gene. This receptor was identified in a man aged 18 to 30 in good health and CMV-seropositive. The CDR3 loop is CASSIGSSEQYF. In DNA form, the CDR3 reads TGTGCCAGTAGTATAGGGTCGAGTGAGCAGTACTTC.